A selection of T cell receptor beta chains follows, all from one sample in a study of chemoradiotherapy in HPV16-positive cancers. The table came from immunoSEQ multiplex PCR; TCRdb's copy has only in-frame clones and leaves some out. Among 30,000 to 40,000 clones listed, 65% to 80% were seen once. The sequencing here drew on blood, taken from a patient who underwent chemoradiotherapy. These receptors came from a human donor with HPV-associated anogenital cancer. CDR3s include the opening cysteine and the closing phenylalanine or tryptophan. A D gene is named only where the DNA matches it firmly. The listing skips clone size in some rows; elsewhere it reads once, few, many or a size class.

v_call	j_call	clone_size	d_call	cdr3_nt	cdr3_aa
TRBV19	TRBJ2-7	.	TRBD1	TGTGCCAGTAGTATAGAAGGGACAGGGGATATCAACGAGCAGTACTTC	CASSIEGTGDINEQYF
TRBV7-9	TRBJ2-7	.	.	TGTGCCAGCAGCTTAGCCCAGGACGAGCAGTACTTC	CASSLAQDEQYF
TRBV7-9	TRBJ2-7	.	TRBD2	TGTGCCAGCAGCTTGAGCGGGGTCTACGAGCAGTACTTC	CASSLSGVYEQYF
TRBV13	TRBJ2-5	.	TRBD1	TGTGCCAGCAGCCGACGCTACACCGGACAGGAAGAGACCCAGTACTTC	CASSRRYTGQEETQYF
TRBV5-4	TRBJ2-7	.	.	TGTGCCAGCAGCTTGCTAGAAGGGGGGGAGCAGTACTTC	CASSLLEGGEQYF
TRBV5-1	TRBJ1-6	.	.	TGCGCCAGCAGCAGAGAAAGCTCCTATAATTCACCCCTCCACTTT	CASSRESSYNSPLHF
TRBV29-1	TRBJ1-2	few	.	TGCAGCGTTACAGGGTCCGATGGCTACACCTTC	CSVTGSDGYTF
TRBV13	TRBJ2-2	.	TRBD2	TGTGCCAGCAGCTCGCCACCTCCGACTAGCGGGGACACCGGGGAGCTGTTTTTT	CASSSPPPTSGDTGELFF
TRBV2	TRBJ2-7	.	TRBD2	TGTGCCAGCAATAGACTAGCGGGGGCCTCCTACGAGCAGTACTTC	CASNRLAGASYEQYF
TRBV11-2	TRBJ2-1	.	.	TGTGCCAGCAGCCCAAGGGCCACAAAAGGCAATGAGCAGTTCTTC	CASSPRATKGNEQFF
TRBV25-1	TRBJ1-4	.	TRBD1	TGTGCCAGCAGTCCCCTGGGACAGGGGAATAATGAAAAACTGTTTTTT	CASSPLGQGNNEKLFF
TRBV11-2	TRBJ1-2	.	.	TGTGCCAGCAGCTTAGGGGGGAGCTATGGCTACACCTTC	CASSLGGSYGYTF
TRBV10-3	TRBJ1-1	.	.	TGTGCCATCAGGGCCCCCACTGCGAACACTGAAGCTTTCTTT	CAIRAPTANTEAFF
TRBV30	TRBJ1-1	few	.	TGTGCCTGGACCCCGGCGGGCATGAACACTGAAGCTTTCTTT	CAWTPAGMNTEAFF
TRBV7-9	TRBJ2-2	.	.	TGTGCCAGCAGCTTCAAGACGAACACCGGGGAGCTGTTTTTT	CASSFKTNTGELFF